One sample yielded the 10 T cell receptor beta chains listed below, sequenced in a study of blood T cell repertoires in COVID-19. The table came from immunoSEQ multiplex PCR; TCRdb's copy has only in-frame clones and leaves some out. Counted here are around 72,000 clones, more than 70% occurring once; the ten biggest clones make up 5% to 7%. The sequencing input was peripheral blood. The source is a woman in her 70s with acute or convalescent COVID-19.

This clone has a single count. The rearrangement links TRBV28 to TRBJ1-5, with a weak D call TRBD1 (6 bases). Trimming removed 3 bases at V and 3 bases at J, with 21 bases between. Germline values: CDR1 MDHEN, CDR2 SYDVKM. The CDR3 spans 18 residues. DNA for the CDR3: TGTGCCAGCAGTTTGTCCCTGGGGGCATCCTCTCTCAATCAGCCCCAGCATTTT. As protein: CASSLSLGASSLNQPQHF.

The chain carries TRBV19 and TRBJ1-1; 10 bases are shared with TRBD1. The V and J ends lost 9 bases and 10 bases, in that order; junction bases with no gene match: 23. Germline assignment: CDR1 LNHDA and CDR2 SQIVND (reference sequence). This CDR3 comprises 17 residues. In DNA form, the CDR3 reads TGTGCCAGCAGAAACCGCGGGACAGGGGAGTCGGGTGGTGGAGCTTTCTTT. It is translated as CASRNRGTGESGGGAFF.

This clone has just a few counts. The V gene is TRBV11-2, the J gene TRBJ1-2; D possibly corresponds to TRBD1 (6 bases). CDR3 length: 14 amino acids. The germline V and J ends were trimmed by 5 bases and 7 bases, with 17 bases remaining between them. Germline loops: CDR1 SGHAT, CDR2 FQNNGV. The CDR3 region is CASSPLTGPFGYTF. The CDR3 DNA sequence: TGTGCCAGCAGCCCCTTGACAGGTCCTTTTGGCTACACCTTC.

The gene calls are TRBV19 and TRBJ2-3; possible D gene TRBD2, 6 bases. V lost 7 bases to trimming and J lost 0 bases, with 11 bases between them. The CDR3 length is 14 residues. Germline lookup yields CDR1 LNHDA and CDR2 SQIVND (reference sequence). CDR3 loop: CASKNSGSTDTQYF. The CDR3 DNA reads as TGTGCCAGTAAGAATAGCGGAAGCACAGATACGCAGTATTTT. The full variable domain, with the rest looked up from reference TRBV19 and TRBJ2-3, is DGGITQSPKYLFRKEGQNVTLSCEQNLNHDAMYWYRQDPGQGLRLIYYSQIVNDFQKGDIAEGYSVSREKKESFPLTVTSAQKNPTAFYLCASKNSGSTDTQYFGPGTRLTVL.

The J gene is TRBJ1-1, the V gene TRBV7-9; tentatively, D is TRBD1 (6 bases). Germline CDR1 is SEHNR and CDR2 is FQNEAQ (reference sequence). This CDR3 has 14 amino acids. The V end lost 3 bases, the J end lost 2 bases, and 10 bases lay between the germline ends. The CDR3 bases are TGTGCCAGCAGCTTCGGACAGCCAAACACTGAAGCTTTCTTT. This codes for CASSFGQPNTEAFF.

This chain connects TRBV7-8 to TRBJ1-2; 12 bases map to TRBD1. The CDR3 has 15 residues. J was trimmed by 4 bases and V by 5 bases; bases with no gene match: 5. Germline CDR1 and CDR2: SGHVS and FQNEAQ. CDR3 amino acids: CASSPGTGGVYGYTF. The CDR3, as DNA: TGTGCCAGCAGCCCCGGGACAGGGGGCGTCTATGGCTACACCTTC.

This rearrangement joins TRBV19 to TRBJ2-1, with D possibly TRBD2 on 7 matching bases. Germline V gene lookup returns CDR1 LNHDA and CDR2 SQIVND (reference sequence). This CDR3 has 15 residues. Trimming stripped 5 bases from V and 7 bases from J, with 18 bases between. The CDR3 bases are TGTGCCAGTAGTCCGCGGGAGTTAGGGGGGAATGAGCAGTTCTTC. Translating gives CASSPRELGGNEQFF.

The V call is TRBV30, the J call TRBJ1-1, with D tentatively TRBD1 (5 bases). This CDR3 comprises 17 residues. V was pared by 3 bases and J by 0 bases, with 20 bases between. Germline V lookup: CDR1 GTSNPN, CDR2 SVGIG (reference sequence). CDR3 coding DNA: TGTGCCTGGAGAGGGGCCCTGAGACCGCGAATGAACACTGAAGCTTTCTTT. It translates to CAWRGALRPRMNTEAFF.

The chain carries TRBV7-2 and TRBJ2-7, with D perhaps matching TRBD2 (6 bases). Trimming cost V 5 bases and J 0 bases, with 14 bases left between them. Germline V lookup: CDR1 SGHTA, CDR2 FQGNSA. The CDR3 consists of 15 residues. The CDR3 is CASSLTGLSSYEQYF. In DNA form, the CDR3 reads TGTGCCAGCAGCCTAACGGGACTCAGCTCCTACGAGCAGTACTTC.

This rearrangement joins TRBV4-2 to TRBJ1-2; D unclear. The CDR3 covers 16 residues. V lost 0 bases and J 1 base, leaving 12 bases between the germline ends. Germline CDR1 reads LGHNA; CDR2 reads YNFKEQ. The CDR3 sequence is CASSQEMGRVNYGYTF. The CDR3 DNA follows: TGTGCCAGCAGCCAAGAGATGGGCAGAGTTAACTATGGCTACACCTTC.